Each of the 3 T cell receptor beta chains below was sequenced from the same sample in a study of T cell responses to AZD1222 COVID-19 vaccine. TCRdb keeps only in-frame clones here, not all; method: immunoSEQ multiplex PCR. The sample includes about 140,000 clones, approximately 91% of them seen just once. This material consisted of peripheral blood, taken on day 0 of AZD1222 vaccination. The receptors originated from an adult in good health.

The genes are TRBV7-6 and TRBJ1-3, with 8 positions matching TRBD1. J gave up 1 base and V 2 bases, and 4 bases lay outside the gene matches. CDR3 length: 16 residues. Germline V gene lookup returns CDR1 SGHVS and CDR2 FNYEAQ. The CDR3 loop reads CASSLTGGTSGNTIYF. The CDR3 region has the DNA TGTGCCAGCAGCTTAACAGGGGGAACTTCTGGAAACACCATATATTTT.

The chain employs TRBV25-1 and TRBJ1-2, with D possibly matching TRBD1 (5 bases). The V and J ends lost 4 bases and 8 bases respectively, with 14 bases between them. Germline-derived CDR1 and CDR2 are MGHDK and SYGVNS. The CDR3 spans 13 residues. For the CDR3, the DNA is TGTGCCAGCAGTGGCCGAGGGGCGCGGGGCTACACCTTC. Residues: CASSGRGARGYTF.

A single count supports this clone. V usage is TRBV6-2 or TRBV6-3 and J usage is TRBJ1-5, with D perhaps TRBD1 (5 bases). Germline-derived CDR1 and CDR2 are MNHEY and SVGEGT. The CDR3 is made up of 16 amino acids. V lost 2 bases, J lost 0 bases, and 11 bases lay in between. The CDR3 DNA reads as TGTGCCAGCAGTTACGGGACGGTTAATAGCAATCAGCCCCAGCATTTT. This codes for CASSYGTVNSNQPQHF.